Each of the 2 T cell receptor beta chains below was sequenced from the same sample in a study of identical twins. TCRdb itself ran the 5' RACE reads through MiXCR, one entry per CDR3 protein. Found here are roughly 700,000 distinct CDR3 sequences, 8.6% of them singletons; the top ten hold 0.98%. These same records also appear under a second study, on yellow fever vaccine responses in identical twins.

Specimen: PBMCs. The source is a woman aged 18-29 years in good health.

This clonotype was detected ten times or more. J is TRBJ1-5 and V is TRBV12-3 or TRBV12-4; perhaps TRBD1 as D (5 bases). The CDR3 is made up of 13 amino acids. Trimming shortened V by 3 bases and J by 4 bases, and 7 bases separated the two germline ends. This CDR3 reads CASSFQGNQPQHF. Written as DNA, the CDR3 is TGTGCCAGCAGTTTTCAGGGTAATCAGCCCCAGCATTTT.

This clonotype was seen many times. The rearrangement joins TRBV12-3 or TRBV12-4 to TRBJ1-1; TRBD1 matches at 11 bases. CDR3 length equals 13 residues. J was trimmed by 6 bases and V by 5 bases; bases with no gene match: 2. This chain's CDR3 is CASSTGQGAEAFF. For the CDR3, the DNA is TGTGCCAGCAGTACGGGACAGGGGGCTGAAGCTTTCTTT.